The 17 T cell receptor beta chains presented below share a single source sample, sequenced in a study of low-dose radiotherapy and immunotherapy resistance in tumors. With TRAV- and TRBV-specific primers, first-strand cDNA was made, covering the alpha and beta chains. The authors amplified TCRs for 20 PCR cycles with a constant-region primer and a V-primer adapter. TCRdb re-called the reads through MiXCR, storing one row per CDR3 protein. This table has 100,000 or so distinct CDR3 sequences, 20% to 25% appearing once. The time point: after trial treatment. Treatment reported: LDRT plus nivolumab, ipilimumab, low-dose cyclophosphamide and aspirin (RACIN trial). Material: PBMCs, obtained after low-dose radiotherapy plus immunotherapy. All receptors come from a male donor with prostate cancer.

This clonotype was recorded at least ten times. This rearrangement joins TRBV29-1 to TRBJ2-3; D might be TRBD1 (5 bases). Trimming took off 5 bases at V and 0 bases at J, with 9 bases between the two ends. CDR1 and CDR2 (germline): SQVTM, ANQGSEA. CDR3 length: 13 amino acids. This CDR3 is CSVTTASTDTQYF. In DNA form, the CDR3 reads TGCAGCGTTACGACAGCCAGCACAGATACGCAGTATTTT.

The CDR3 sequence: CASSEGLAGYNEQFF. The CDR3 DNA is TGCGCCAGCAGTGAGGGACTAGCGGGCTACAATGAGCAGTTCTTC. The chain uses TRBV10-1 and TRBJ2-1, with 11 bases lining up with TRBD2. The ends lost 2 bases at V and 3 bases at J; junction bases unmatched: 0. Germline V gene data show CDR1 as WNHNN and CDR2 as SYGVQD (reference sequence). The CDR3 extends over 15 amino acids.

This clonotype was counted ten times or more. The CDR3 sequence: CASSFGTGFYEQYF. Here the CDR3 DNA reads TGTGCCAGCAGTTTCGGGACAGGGTTTTACGAGCAGTACTTC. The V gene is TRBV12-3 or TRBV12-4, the J gene TRBJ2-7, with 9 bases aligning to TRBD1. V lost 3 bases to trimming and J lost 4 bases; unmatched junction nucleotides: 4. CDR3 size: 14 residues.

The table lists this clonotype with a few counts. V gene TRBV20-1 combines with J gene TRBJ2-3, with 9 bases fitting TRBD2. The V and J ends lost 5 bases and 2 bases, in that order; junction bases with no gene match: 11. Per germline, CDR1 DFQATT and CDR2 SNEGSKA (reference sequence). This CDR3 has 16 residues. The CDR3 bases are TGCAGTGCTGCTCCCTCAGCGGGAGGCACCACAGATACGCAGTATTTT. Amino acids: CSAAPSAGGTTDTQYF.

In its sample, this clonotype was seen a few times. This CDR3 reads CASGWNTGISTDTQYF. In DNA form, the CDR3 reads TGTGCCAGCGGGTGGAATACGGGGATAAGCACAGATACGCAGTATTTT. The gene calls are TRBV6-1 and TRBJ2-3; a weak D match, TRBD2 (5 bases). V lost 8 bases, J lost 0 bases, and 18 bases lay in between. Germline loops: CDR1 MNHNS, CDR2 SASEGT. The CDR3 totals 16 residues.

This clonotype showed up just a few times. At one end the junction does not follow the germline gene, possibly because of a read error. The V and J genes are TRBV5-3 and TRBJ2-2; 7 nucleotides line up with TRBD1. TRBV5-3 qualifies as an ORF whose function is uncertain. This CDR3 comprises 15 residues. This CDR3 is CASSLEQGRAGEPFF. CDR3 in DNA: TGTGCCAGCAGCTTGGAACAGGGGCGGGCCGGGGAGCCGTTTTTT.

At least ten counts were recorded for this clonotype. This chain joins TRBV10-2 and TRBJ1-1; unclear D gene. The CDR3 spans 13 residues. The germline V gene encodes CDR1 WSHSY and CDR2 SAAADI. V lost 7 bases and J 3 bases, leaving 12 bases between the germline ends. The CDR3 DNA is TGCGCCAGCATTCAAGACCGAGACACTGAAGCTTTCTTT. Amino acids: CASIQDRDTEAFF.

CDR3 protein: CASTVTGTALTEAFF. DNA for the CDR3: TGTGCCAGCACCGTCACGGGGACAGCCCTAACCGAAGCTTTCTTT. This sequence joins TRBV28 and TRBJ1-1; 7 bases line up with TRBD1. This CDR3 spans 15 amino acids. Germline V gives CDR1 MDHEN, CDR2 SYDVKM. V gave up 7 bases and J gave up 8 bases; unmatched junction bases: 16.

A note on this clonotype: A read error is likely here: a far larger clone is one base away. The V gene is TRBV6-2 or TRBV6-3, the J gene TRBJ2-5; maybe TRBD1 (6 bases). Germline loops: CDR1 MNHEY, CDR2 SVGEGT. Trimming took 8 bases from V and 2 from J, leaving 12 bases between them. CDR3 length: 13 residues. Here the CDR3 reads CASGKGTQETQYF. The CDR3 DNA reads TGTGCCAGCGGTAAGGGGACACAAGAGACCCAGTACTTC.

This clonotype was counted a single time. The chain links TRBV11-2 to TRBJ2-3, with D possibly being TRBD1 or TRBD2 (6 bases each). Trimming took 4 bases from V and 3 from J, leaving 11 bases between them. Germline CDR1 SGHAT, CDR2 FQNNGV. This CDR3 region has 14 residues. The CDR3: CASSYGGQTDTQYF. The CDR3 nucleotides read TGTGCCAGCAGCTACGGGGGACAAACAGATACGCAGTATTTT.

To note about this clonotype: A far larger clone is one base from this, pointing to a likely read error. This chain uses TRBV6-5 with TRBJ1-5; D not certain. There are 15 residues in the CDR3. V gave up 8 bases and J gave up 6 bases, with 20 bases separating them. CDR1 is MNHEY and CDR2 is SVGAGI in the germline V gene. The CDR3 DNA follows: TGTGCCAGCGGAGAACAGACCCCGAAGGTTCAGCCCCAGCATTTT. This translates into CASGEQTPKVQPQHF.

This clonotype was observed many times. The chain employs TRBV6-1 and TRBJ2-3; 11 bases are a match to TRBD1. Germline V gene lookup returns CDR1 MNHNS and CDR2 SASEGT. V was pared by 8 bases and J by 5 bases, with 6 bases of the junction left unmatched. The CDR3 contains 14 residues. The CDR3 protein is CASRGQGAIDTQYF. CDR3 DNA sequence: TGTGCCAGCCGAGGACAGGGGGCAATAGATACGCAGTATTTT.

This chain links TRBV11-2 with TRBJ2-1, with unresolved D. From germline, CDR1 is SGHAT and CDR2 FQNNGV. With 5 bases removed from V and 0 bases from J, the gap between germline ends came to 20 bases. The CDR3 spans 18 residues. The CDR3 spells CASSPPPLMISSYNEQFF. The CDR3 bases are TGTGCCAGCAGCCCCCCACCCCTAATGATCAGCTCCTACAATGAGCAGTTCTTC.

This clonotype has a count of ten or more. The CDR3 DNA is TGTGCCAGCAGCAAAGGGGCGGACAGGGTACAAGACACCGGGGAGCTGTTTTTT. Translating gives CASSKGADRVQDTGELFF. The chain combines TRBV21-1 with TRBJ2-2; the table's D call, TRBD1, was not checked against the DNA. TRBV21-1 is designated a pseudogene. The CDR3 covers 18 residues.

To note about this clonotype: This likely stems from a read error, as it lies one base from a far larger clone. The chain uses TRBV5-6 and TRBJ2-7; D is unclear. Looked up from germline, CDR1 is SGHDT and CDR2 is YYEEEE. Trimming cost V 2 bases and J 6 bases, with 0 bases left between them. The CDR3 runs to 9 residues. Here the CDR3 reads CASSFEQYF. The DNA of the CDR3 is TGTGCCAGCAGCTTCGAGCAGTACTTC. The full variable domain, in which reference TRBV5-6 and TRBJ2-7 provide the parts outside the CDR3, is DAGVTQSPTHLIKTRGQQVTLRCSPKSGHDTVSWYQQALGQGPQFIFQYYEEEERQRGNFPDRFSGHQFPNYSSELNVNALLLGDSALYLCASSFEQYFGPGTRLTVT.

This clonotype was detected ten times or more. The chain uses TRBV4-1 and TRBJ2-1; 8 nucleotides agree with TRBD2. The CDR3 consists of 14 residues. Trimming cost V 1 base and J 12 bases; bases outside gene matches: 8. In germline, CDR1 is MGHRA, CDR2 YSYEKL. CDR3 protein: CASSQALLAVGQFF. The CDR3 bases are TGCGCCAGCAGCCAAGCCCTACTAGCGGTGGGGCAGTTCTTC.

This clonotype occurred many times. The DNA of the CDR3 is TGTGCCAGCAGCTTGGGAGGGGGATTAGATACGCAGTATTTT. This codes for CASSLGGGLDTQYF. V and J are TRBV7-2 and TRBJ2-3; D is perhaps TRBD2 (7 bases). The CDR3 contains 14 residues. Trimming pared 3 bases from V and 5 bases from J, leaving 12 bases between. CDR1 and CDR2 (germline): SGHTA, FQGNSA.